The 24 T cell receptor beta chains below all came from one sample that was sequenced in a study of PD-1 blockade in mismatch repair-deficient tumors. Some clones are missing from TCRdb's copy, which holds only in-frame ones; the method was immunoSEQ multiplex PCR. The sample lists around 30,000 clones; 75% to 90% were seen once. This material consisted of PBMCs, taken roughly 6 weeks after starting pembrolizumab. These TCRs come from an adult with mismatch repair-deficient cancer.

The rearrangement joins TRBV19 to TRBJ2-7; 7 bases are a match to TRBD1. Germline CDR1 reads LNHDA; CDR2 reads SQIVND (reference sequence). The V and J ends lost 4 bases and 5 bases, in that order; junction bases with no gene match: 11. This CDR3 has 15 residues. CDR3 sequence (DNA): TGTGCCAGTAGTACTTCCGGGACAGAGTACCACGAGCAGTACTTC. Translated, it gives CASSTSGTEYHEQYF.

The chain uses TRBV5-5 and TRBJ1-5; D gene uncertain. The CDR3 totals 13 residues. V lost 1 base and J 4 bases, leaving 6 bases between the germline ends. Germline loops: CDR1 SGHKS, CDR2 YYEKEE (reference sequence). The CDR3 DNA reads TGTGCCAGCAGCTTGACGGGTAATCAGCCCCAGCATTTT. Protein sequence: CASSLTGNQPQHF. The variable domain in full, completed from reference TRBV5-5 and TRBJ1-5, reads DAGVTQSPTHLIKTRGQQVTLRCSPISGHKSVSWYQQVLGQGPQFIFQYYEKEERGRGNFPDRFSARQFPNYSSELNVNALLLGDSALYLCASSLTGNQPQHFGDGTRLSIL.

V is TRBV7-9 and J is TRBJ2-7; 8 bases align to TRBD1. The ends lost 6 bases at V and 0 bases at J; junction bases unmatched: 7. The CDR3 extends over 15 amino acids. From germline, CDR1 is SEHNR and CDR2 FQNEAQ (reference sequence). CDR3 bases: TGTGCCAGCAGTCCAGGGGGCGGAAGCTCCTACGAGCAGTACTTC. Protein product: CASSPGGGSSYEQYF.

J is TRBJ2-1 and V is TRBV4-1, with 7 bases lining up with TRBD2. The germline V gene has CDR1 MGHRA and CDR2 YSYEKL. The CDR3 covers 17 residues. The J segment lost 7 bases and the V segment lost 0 bases, leaving 12 bases of the junction unmatched. CDR3 region: CASSQDVWGLRRNEQFF. CDR3 nucleotide sequence: TGCGCCAGCAGCCAAGATGTTTGGGGACTAAGAAGGAATGAGCAGTTCTTC.

The chain recombines TRBV27 with TRBJ2-7; 8 nucleotides match TRBD2. The CDR3 is 13 residues long. The V gene end was trimmed by 6 bases and the J gene end by 2 bases; junction bases not matched to a gene: 3. Germline assignment: CDR1 MNHEY and CDR2 SMNVEV (reference sequence). The CDR3 reads CASSPGGPYEQYF. The DNA of the CDR3 is TGTGCCAGCAGCCCGGGGGGGCCCTACGAGCAGTACTTC.

The chain joins TRBV29-1 to TRBJ2-5; D is perhaps TRBD2 (5 bases). This CDR3 region has 11 residues. V dropped 7 bases and J dropped 5 bases, with 11 bases sitting between them. From germline, CDR1 is SQVTM and CDR2 ANQGSEA. The chain's CDR3 is CSAAGRETQYF. In DNA, the CDR3 is TGCAGCGCCGCGGGTCGGGAGACCCAGTACTTC.

The rearrangement links TRBV25-1 to TRBJ1-1; tentatively, D is TRBD1 (5 bases). This CDR3 is built from 15 residues. Trimming cost V 1 base and J 1 base, with 10 bases left between them. Germline assignment: CDR1 MGHDK and CDR2 SYGVNS. CDR3 sequence (DNA): TGTGCCAGCAGTGAATTGACAGCGAAGAACACTGAAGCTTTCTTT. Protein: CASSELTAKNTEAFF.

This clone was seen only a few times. The J gene is TRBJ2-7, the V gene TRBV25-1; no reliable D call. CDR3 length equals 11 residues. Deletions cut 4 bases from V and 3 bases from J, with 4 bases between. Germline V gene lookup returns CDR1 MGHDK and CDR2 SYGVNS. The CDR3 DNA is TGTGCCAGCAGTGTTCACTACGAGCAGTACTTC. Protein sequence: CASSVHYEQYF.

V is TRBV28 and J is TRBJ1-2; TRBD1 agrees at 12 bases. CDR1 and CDR2 (germline): MDHEN, SYDVKM. This CDR3 region has 14 residues. The V segment lost 3 bases and the J segment 7 bases; nucleotides outside the gene matches: 3. The CDR3 DNA reads as TGTGCCAGCAGTTTCGGGACAGGGGGCTCTGGCTACACCTTC. Residues: CASSFGTGGSGYTF.

The chain has TRBV2 and TRBJ2-6, with 8 bases aligning to TRBD1. The CDR3 is made up of 18 amino acids. The trim removed 2 bases at V and 0 bases at J, leaving 6 bases unmatched. Germline CDR1 reads SNHLY; CDR2 reads FYNNEI. Here the CDR3 DNA reads TGTGCCAGCAGTGAAAGACAGGGGAGTTACTCTGGGGCCAACGTCCTGACTTTC. Its translation is CASSERQGSYSGANVLTF.

This clone has only one observation. V and J are TRBV19 and TRBJ2-4; 7 nucleotides agree with TRBD2. There are 16 residues in the CDR3. Looked up from germline, CDR1 is LNHDA and CDR2 is SQIVND (reference sequence). Trimming took 10 bases from V and 0 from J; bases not matched to a gene: 12. CDR3 residues: CATTGGRGVAKNIQYF. The CDR3 DNA reads TGTGCCACCACGGGGGGTAGAGGGGTAGCCAAAAACATTCAGTACTTC. Using reference TRBV19 and TRBJ2-4 for the parts outside the CDR3, the full variable domain is DGGITQSPKYLFRKEGQNVTLSCEQNLNHDAMYWYRQDPGQGLRLIYYSQIVNDFQKGDIAEGYSVSREKKESFPLTVTSAQKNPTAFYLCATTGGRGVAKNIQYFGAGTRLSVL.

V is TRBV18 and J is TRBJ2-5; the D is unclear. Germline CDR1 reads KGHSH; CDR2 reads LQKENI. Trimming took 2 bases from V and 4 from J, leaving 8 bases between them. The CDR3 runs to 13 residues. This CDR3 reads CASSPLAVETQYF. In DNA, the CDR3 is TGTGCCAGCTCACCATTAGCAGTAGAGACCCAGTACTTC.

V gene TRBV5-1 combines with J gene TRBJ2-1; 10 bases map to TRBD2. Unmatched junction bases numbered 4, after V lost 4 bases and J lost 0 bases. Germline V gene lookup returns CDR1 SGHRS and CDR2 YFSETQ. The length of the CDR3 is 16 residues. The DNA for the CDR3 is TGCGCCAGCAGCGGACCTAGCGGGAGCTCCTACAATGAGCAGTTCTTC. It is translated as CASSGPSGSSYNEQFF.

V and J are TRBV28 and TRBJ2-7, with TRBD2 as a possible D gene (5 bases). Trimming stripped 4 bases from V and 9 bases from J, with 10 bases between. The CDR3 extends over 11 amino acids. Germline V gene sequence: CDR1 MDHEN, CDR2 SYDVKM. The CDR3 spells CASSSREAQYF. The CDR3, as DNA: TGTGCCAGCAGTTCTCGGGAAGCGCAGTACTTC.

This sequence joins TRBV5-1 and TRBJ2-3, with a possible D match to TRBD1 (5 bases). CDR1 is SGHRS and CDR2 is YFSETQ in the germline V gene. This CDR3 has 16 residues. V was clipped by 5 bases and J by 1 base, with 17 bases between them. The CDR3 sequence is CASRPAGFRGTDTQYF. DNA for the CDR3: TGCGCCAGCAGACCCGCAGGGTTCCGTGGCACAGATACGCAGTATTTT.

The chain is built from TRBV5-1 and TRBJ2-2, with a tentative D call TRBD2 (6 bases). This CDR3 is 17 amino acids long. Trimming removed 3 bases at V and 7 bases at J, with 22 bases between. Germline V gene sequence: CDR1 SGHRS, CDR2 YFSETQ. For the CDR3, the DNA is TGCGCCAGCAGCTCCTCCATCTCACTAGCCCGGGGCGGGGAGCTGTTTTTT. Protein sequence: CASSSSISLARGGELFF.

This clone appeared a few times. V and J are TRBV7-3 and TRBJ2-7, with 7 bases aligning to TRBD1. With V trimmed by 6 bases and J by 4 bases, 12 bases remained unmatched. Germline V lookup: CDR1 SGHTA, CDR2 FQGTGA. This CDR3 has 15 residues. DNA for the CDR3: TGTGCCAGCAGTCCAGGGGGTTCCAGCAGGTACGAGCAGTACTTC. It encodes CASSPGGSSRYEQYF.

The chain joins TRBV7-6 to TRBJ2-5, with 9 bases identical to TRBD2. Germline V lookup: CDR1 SGHVS, CDR2 FNYEAQ. The CDR3 is 16 amino acids. Trimming removed 2 bases from V and 5 bases from J; junction bases left unmatched: 9. The CDR3 here is CASSLYGGLAKETQYF. The CDR3 DNA is TGTGCCAGCAGCTTATACGGGGGACTAGCAAAGGAGACCCAGTACTTC.

The V gene is TRBV5-4, the J gene TRBJ1-2; D unresolved. Trimming removed 2 bases at V and 4 bases at J, with 9 bases between. The CDR3 contains 13 residues. CDR1 is SGHNT and CDR2 is YYREEE in the germline V gene (reference sequence). The CDR3 DNA is TGTGCCAGCAGCTTTCCCGGGAGCTATGGCTACACCTTC. This gives the protein CASSFPGSYGYTF.

The gene calls are TRBV2 and TRBJ2-5; 8 nucleotides agree with TRBD1. In germline, CDR1 is SNHLY, CDR2 FYNNEI. The CDR3 contains 14 residues. V dropped 3 bases and J dropped 4; count of bases not matched to a gene: 4. Here the CDR3 reads CASSDRRGPETQYF. The CDR3 nucleotides are TGTGCCAGCAGTGATCGCAGGGGGCCAGAGACCCAGTACTTC.

This clone appeared a single time. The CDR3 DNA follows: TGTGCCAGCACCTTAGATCAGGACAGCTATGGCTACACCTTC. Translated: CASTLDQDSYGYTF. This chain joins TRBV6-1 and TRBJ1-2; maybe TRBD1 (6 bases). The germline V gene has CDR1 MNHNS and CDR2 SASEGT. V lost 7 bases to trimming and J lost 4 bases, with 16 bases between them. The CDR3 extends over 14 amino acids.

This clone came up a few times. The rearrangement uses TRBV19 and TRBJ2-7, with D maybe TRBD1 (6 bases). The V gene lost 3 bases and the J gene lost 0 bases, with 15 bases spanning the gap. This CDR3 comprises 16 residues. Germline values: CDR1 LNHDA, CDR2 SQIVND (reference sequence). The CDR3: CASSISAGGSSYEQYF. The CDR3 bases are TGTGCCAGTAGTATTTCCGCTGGGGGCAGCTCCTACGAGCAGTACTTC.

This chain uses TRBV7-9 with TRBJ2-1, with TRBD2 as a possible D gene (6 bases). Germline values: CDR1 SEHNR, CDR2 FQNEAQ (reference sequence). The V and J ends lost 8 bases and 0 bases respectively, with 8 bases between them. The CDR3 contains 13 residues. The CDR3 region has the DNA TGTGCCAGCTTAGCGGACTCCTACAATGAGCAGTTCTTC. Encoded protein: CASLADSYNEQFF.

This rearrangement joins TRBV18 to TRBJ1-2, with D unclear. The ends were cut back, 2 bases at V and 3 bases at J, with 7 bases in the middle. This CDR3 contains 13 residues. Germline CDR1 and CDR2: KGHSH and LQKENI. The DNA of the CDR3 is TGTGCCAGCTCACCAGCAGCGTACTATGGCTACACCTTC. This codes for CASSPAAYYGYTF.